A selection of T cell receptor beta chains follows, all from one sample in a study of cytomegalovirus exposure and HLA in healthy donors. Profiling relied on immunoSEQ multiplex PCR, and the TCRdb table lists in-frame clones only, not all of them. The sample yields tens of thousands of clones, more than 75% seen once. Sequences were obtained from PBMCs. The receptors were gathered from a male donor in good health and CMV-seronegative. Both conserved end residues are part of each CDR3. Fields, in order: J gene, D gene, clone size, V gene, CDR3 DNA, CDR3 protein. A D gene is named only where the DNA matches it firmly. Size is omitted from some rows. Given values are once, few, many or a class for expanded clones.

j_gene: TRBJ1-2; d_gene: TRBD1; abundance: NA; v_gene: TRBV27; CDR3nt: TGTGCCAGCAGTCCTCTTCGGACAGGGGGCTACACCTTC; CDR3aa: CASSPLRTGGYTF
j_gene: TRBJ2-7; d_gene: NA; abundance: NA; v_gene: TRBV9; CDR3nt: TGTGCCAGCAGCGTAGCGGAGGGGGCTAATATCTACGAGCAGTACTTC; CDR3aa: CASSVAEGANIYEQYF
j_gene: TRBJ1-2; d_gene: TRBD1; abundance: once; v_gene: TRBV6-5; CDR3nt: TGTGCCAGCAGGACCTCCGGGACAGGGTGGGGGGGCTACACCTTC; CDR3aa: CASRTSGTGWGGYTF
j_gene: TRBJ2-7; d_gene: NA; abundance: NA; v_gene: TRBV19; CDR3nt: TGTGCCAGTAGTATAGGGCAGTCAGACGAGCAGTACTTC; CDR3aa: CASSIGQSDEQYF
j_gene: TRBJ2-7; d_gene: TRBD2; abundance: NA; v_gene: TRBV7-2; CDR3nt: TGTGCCAGCAGCTCCTCGGCGGGGGAATTAGGGCAGTACTTC; CDR3aa: CASSSSAGELGQYF
j_gene: TRBJ1-5; d_gene: NA; abundance: NA; v_gene: TRBV6-1; CDR3nt: TGTGCCAGCACCCAGAGGGGAGGGGAGAATCAGCCCCAGCATTTT; CDR3aa: CASTQRGGENQPQHF
j_gene: TRBJ1-3; d_gene: NA; abundance: NA; v_gene: TRBV5-8; CDR3nt: TGTGCCAGCAGCTCCCCACCTCCAGGGACTGGAAACACCATATATTTT; CDR3aa: CASSSPPPGTGNTIYF
j_gene: TRBJ1-2; d_gene: TRBD1; abundance: NA; v_gene: TRBV14; CDR3nt: TGTGCCAGCAGCCAAGCCTCGACAGGGGCCGGTGGCTACACCTTC; CDR3aa: CASSQASTGAGGYTF
j_gene: TRBJ2-5; d_gene: NA; abundance: NA; v_gene: TRBV6-5; CDR3nt: TGTGCCAGCAGGTTCGGAGGGGCGGAGACCCAGTACTTC; CDR3aa: CASRFGGAETQYF
j_gene: TRBJ1-1; d_gene: TRBD1; abundance: NA; v_gene: TRBV9; CDR3nt: TGTGCCAGCAGCGGGGAGGACAGGGACGGCACTGAAGCTTTCTTT; CDR3aa: CASSGEDRDGTEAFF
j_gene: TRBJ1-2; d_gene: NA; abundance: NA; v_gene: TRBV30; CDR3nt: TGTGCCTGGAGTGTAGACAGCACTTTCTACACCTTC; CDR3aa: CAWSVDSTFYTF
j_gene: TRBJ2-3; d_gene: TRBD1; abundance: NA; v_gene: TRBV6-5; CDR3nt: TGTGCCATTGGGACAGGGCGGGGCACAGATACGCAGTATTTT; CDR3aa: CAIGTGRGTDTQYF
j_gene: TRBJ1-1; d_gene: NA; abundance: few; v_gene: TRBV6-5; CDR3nt: TGTGCCAGCAGGACCACTGGGAGGGCTGAAGCTTTCTTT; CDR3aa: CASRTTGRAEAFF
j_gene: TRBJ1-2; d_gene: TRBD1; abundance: NA; v_gene: TRBV6-5; CDR3nt: TGTGCCAGCAGTGGACCGACAGGGGCTGTGGGTGGCTACACCTTC; CDR3aa: CASSGPTGAVGGYTF